A single sample gave rise to the 5 T cell receptor beta chains below, sequenced in a study of cytomegalovirus exposure and HLA in healthy donors. Both 60 Vbeta primers and 13 Jbeta primers went into the PCR. The data were produced by immunoSEQ multiplex PCR, yet TCRdb's version contains in-frame clones alone and is incomplete. The repertoire consists of around 110,000 clones, with 81% occurring once and the leading ten covering 3% to 5%. Sequencing was carried out using PBMCs. These receptors all come from a woman in her 30s in good health and CMV-seronegative.

The genes are TRBV6-5 and TRBJ1-2; TRBD1 agrees at 8 bases. V shed 7 bases and J 2 bases; nucleotides not matched to a gene: 9. Germline V gene lookup returns CDR1 MNHEY and CDR2 SVGAGI. CDR3 length equals 15 residues. As DNA, the CDR3 is TGTGCCAGCATGCCTTCCGGGACAGGAAACTATGGCTACACCTTC. Its translation: CASMPSGTGNYGYTF.

The V and J genes are TRBV28 and TRBJ2-7, with 10 bases that match TRBD1. V lost 4 bases, J lost 4 bases, and 4 bases stayed unmatched. CDR1 is MDHEN, CDR2 SYDVKM, per germline. The CDR3 runs to 14 residues. The CDR3 is CASSWGDRGYEQYF. Here the CDR3 DNA reads TGTGCCAGCAGTTGGGGGGACAGGGGATACGAGCAGTACTTC.

The V and J genes are TRBV2 and TRBJ2-1, with 8 positions matching TRBD2. The V segment lost 6 bases and the J segment 5 bases; nucleotides outside the gene matches: 15. The CDR3 contains 17 residues. The germline V gene encodes CDR1 SNHLY and CDR2 FYNNEI. Here the CDR3 reads CASRTVVAGLRDNEQFF. The CDR3 DNA sequence: TGTGCCAGCAGGACGGTGGTAGCGGGACTTCGAGACAATGAGCAGTTCTTC.

The V and J genes are TRBV19 and TRBJ2-3; 7 bases line up with TRBD2. The CDR3 consists of 15 residues. Germline V gene data show CDR1 as LNHDA and CDR2 as SQIVND (reference sequence). The V gene end was trimmed by 2 bases and the J gene end by 2 bases; junction bases not matched to a gene: 4. The CDR3 region has the DNA TGTGCCAGTAGTATAACGGGGACTACCACAGATACGCAGTATTTT. Translated, it gives CASSITGTTTDTQYF.

This clone was picked up a small number of times. J is TRBJ2-1 and V is TRBV19; 8 bases align to TRBD2. Germline-derived CDR1 and CDR2 are LNHDA and SQIVND (reference sequence). After removal of 7 bases from V and 7 bases from J, the junction contained 12 bases not matched to a gene. The CDR3 loop spans 15 amino acids. The CDR3 nucleotides are TGTGCCAGTACAGGGGCGACGGGAGGGGGGAATGAGCAGTTCTTC. It codes for CASTGATGGGNEQFF.